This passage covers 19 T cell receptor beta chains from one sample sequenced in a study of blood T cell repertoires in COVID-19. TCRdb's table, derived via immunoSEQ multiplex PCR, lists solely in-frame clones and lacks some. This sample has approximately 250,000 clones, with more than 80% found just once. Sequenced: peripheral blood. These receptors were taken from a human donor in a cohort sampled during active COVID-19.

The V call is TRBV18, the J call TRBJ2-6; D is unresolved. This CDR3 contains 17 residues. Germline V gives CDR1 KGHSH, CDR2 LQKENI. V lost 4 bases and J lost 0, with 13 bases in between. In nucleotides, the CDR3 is TGTGCCAGCTCACAGTTTTCAGGCAACTCTGGGGCCAACGTCCTGACTTTC. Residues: CASSQFSGNSGANVLTF.

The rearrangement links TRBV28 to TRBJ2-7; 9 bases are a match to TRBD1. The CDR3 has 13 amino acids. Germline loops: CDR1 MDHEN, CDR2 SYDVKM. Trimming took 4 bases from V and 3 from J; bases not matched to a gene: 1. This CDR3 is CASSSDRGYEQYF. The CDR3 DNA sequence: TGTGCCAGCAGTTCGGACAGGGGCTACGAGCAGTACTTC.

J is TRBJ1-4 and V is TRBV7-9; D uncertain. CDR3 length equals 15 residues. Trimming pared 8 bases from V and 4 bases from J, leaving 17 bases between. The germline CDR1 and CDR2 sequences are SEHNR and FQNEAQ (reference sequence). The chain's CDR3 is CASRAGRNYNEKLFF. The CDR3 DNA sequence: TGTGCCAGCCGTGCGGGGAGGAACTATAATGAAAAACTGTTTTTT.

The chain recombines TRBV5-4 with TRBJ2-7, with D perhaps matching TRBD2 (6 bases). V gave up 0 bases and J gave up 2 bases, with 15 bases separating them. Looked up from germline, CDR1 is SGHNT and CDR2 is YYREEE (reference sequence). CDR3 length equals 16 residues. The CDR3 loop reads CASSLEGSGTPYEQYF. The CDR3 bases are TGTGCCAGCAGCTTGGAGGGTTCCGGGACTCCCTACGAGCAGTACTTC. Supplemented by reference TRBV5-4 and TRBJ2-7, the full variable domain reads ETGVTQSPTHLIKTRGQQVTLRCSSQSGHNTVSWYQQALGQGPQFIFQYYREEENGRGNFPPRFSGLQFPNYSSELNVNALELDDSALYLCASSLEGSGTPYEQYFGPGTRLTVT.

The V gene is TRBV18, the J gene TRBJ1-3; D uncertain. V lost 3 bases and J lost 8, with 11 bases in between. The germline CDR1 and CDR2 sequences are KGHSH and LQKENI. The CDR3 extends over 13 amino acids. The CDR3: CASSPYEEDTIYF. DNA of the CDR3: TGTGCCAGCTCACCTTACGAGGAGGACACCATATATTTT.

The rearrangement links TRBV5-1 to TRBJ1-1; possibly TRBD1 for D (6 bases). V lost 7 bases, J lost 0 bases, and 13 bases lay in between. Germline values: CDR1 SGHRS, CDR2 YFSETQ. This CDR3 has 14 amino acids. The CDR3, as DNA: TGCGCCAGCGCGGACAGCCCCATGAACACTGAAGCTTTCTTT. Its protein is CASADSPMNTEAFF.

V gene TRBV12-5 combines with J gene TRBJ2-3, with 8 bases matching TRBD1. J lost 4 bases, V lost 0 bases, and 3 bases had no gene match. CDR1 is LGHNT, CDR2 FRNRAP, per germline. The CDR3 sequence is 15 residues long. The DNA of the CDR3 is TGTGCTAGTGGTTTGGTAACAGGGGGAGCAGATACGCAGTATTTT. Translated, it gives CASGLVTGGADTQYF.

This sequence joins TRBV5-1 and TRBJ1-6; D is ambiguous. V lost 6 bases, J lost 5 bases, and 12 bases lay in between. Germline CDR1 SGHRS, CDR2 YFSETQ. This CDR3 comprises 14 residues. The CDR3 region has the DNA TGCGCCAGCACCCAAAACAGTAATAATTCACCCCTCCACTTT. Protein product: CASTQNSNNSPLHF. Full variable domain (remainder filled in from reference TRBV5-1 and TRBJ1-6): KAGVTQTPRYLIKTRGQQVTLSCSPISGHRSVSWYQQTPGQGLQFLFEYFSETQRNKGNFPGRFSGRQFSNSRSEMNVSTLELGDSALYLCASTQNSNNSPLHFGNGTRLTVT.

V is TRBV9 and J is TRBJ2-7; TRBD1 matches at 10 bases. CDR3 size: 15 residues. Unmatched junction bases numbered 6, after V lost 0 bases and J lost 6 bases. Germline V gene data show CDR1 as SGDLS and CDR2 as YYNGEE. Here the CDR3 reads CASSVGGQGLSEQYF. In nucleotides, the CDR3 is TGTGCCAGCAGCGTAGGGGGACAGGGGCTCTCCGAGCAGTACTTC.

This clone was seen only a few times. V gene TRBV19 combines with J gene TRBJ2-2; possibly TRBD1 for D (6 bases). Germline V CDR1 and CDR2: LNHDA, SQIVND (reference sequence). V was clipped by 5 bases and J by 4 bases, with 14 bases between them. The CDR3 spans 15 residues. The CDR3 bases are TGTGCCAGTAGTGTCCAGGGGATCGGCACCGGGGAGCTGTTTTTT. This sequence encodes CASSVQGIGTGELFF.

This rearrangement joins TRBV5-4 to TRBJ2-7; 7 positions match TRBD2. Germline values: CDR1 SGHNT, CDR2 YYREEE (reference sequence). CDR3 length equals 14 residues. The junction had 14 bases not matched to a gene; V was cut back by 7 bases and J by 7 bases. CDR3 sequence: CASHRTEPGGEQYF. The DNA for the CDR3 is TGTGCCAGCCATAGAACTGAGCCGGGGGGAGAGCAGTACTTC.

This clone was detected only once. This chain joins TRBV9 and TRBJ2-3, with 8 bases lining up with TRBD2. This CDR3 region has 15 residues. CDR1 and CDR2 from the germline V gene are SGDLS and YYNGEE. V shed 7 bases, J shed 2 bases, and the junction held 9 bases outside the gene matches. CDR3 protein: CASRGSGDPTDTQYF. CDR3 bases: TGTGCCAGCCGGGGTAGCGGGGATCCCACAGATACGCAGTATTTT.

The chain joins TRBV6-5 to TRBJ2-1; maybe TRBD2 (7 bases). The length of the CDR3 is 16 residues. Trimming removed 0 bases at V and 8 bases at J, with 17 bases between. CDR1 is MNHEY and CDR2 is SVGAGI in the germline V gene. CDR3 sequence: CASSYSEPGGLDEQFF. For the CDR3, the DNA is TGTGCCAGCAGTTACTCCGAGCCGGGGGGCCTCGATGAGCAGTTCTTC.

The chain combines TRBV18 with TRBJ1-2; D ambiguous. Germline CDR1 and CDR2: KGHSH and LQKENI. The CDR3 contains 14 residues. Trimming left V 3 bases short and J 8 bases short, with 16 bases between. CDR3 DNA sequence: TGTGCCAGCTCACCGGCGGAGGAGGGATACGGCTACACCTTC. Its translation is CASSPAEEGYGYTF. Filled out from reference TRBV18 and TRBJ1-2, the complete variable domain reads NAGVMQNPRHLVRRRGQEARLRCSPMKGHSHVYWYRQLPEEGLKFMVYLQKENIIDESGMPKERFSAEFPKEGPSILRIQQVVRGDSAAYFCASSPAEEGYGYTFGSGTRLTVV.

The DNA for the CDR3 is TGTGCCACCAGTGAACCCAGGGCGGCGCAGCCCAATGAGCAGTTCTTC. Its protein is CATSEPRAAQPNEQFF. V usage is TRBV24-1 and J usage is TRBJ2-1; D may be TRBD1 (5 bases). The CDR3 extends over 16 amino acids. Germline CDR1 reads KGHDR; CDR2 reads SFDVKD. V lost 4 bases, J lost 6 bases, and 18 bases lay in between.

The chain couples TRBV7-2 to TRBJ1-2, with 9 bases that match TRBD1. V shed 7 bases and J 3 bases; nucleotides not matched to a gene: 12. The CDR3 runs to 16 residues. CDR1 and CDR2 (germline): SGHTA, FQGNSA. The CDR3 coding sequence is TGTGCCAGCACCTTGAACAGGGGGCGAGCTTACTATGGCTACACCTTC. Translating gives CASTLNRGRAYYGYTF.

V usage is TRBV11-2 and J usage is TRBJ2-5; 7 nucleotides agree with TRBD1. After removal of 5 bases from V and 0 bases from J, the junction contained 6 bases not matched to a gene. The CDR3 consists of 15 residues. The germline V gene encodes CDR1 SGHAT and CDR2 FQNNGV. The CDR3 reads CASSVWGQYQETQYF. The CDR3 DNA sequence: TGTGCCAGCAGCGTGTGGGGACAGTACCAAGAGACCCAGTACTTC.

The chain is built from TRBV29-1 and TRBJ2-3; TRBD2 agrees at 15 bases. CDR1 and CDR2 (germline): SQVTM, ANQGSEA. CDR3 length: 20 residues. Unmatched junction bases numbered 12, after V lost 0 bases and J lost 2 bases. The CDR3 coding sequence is TGCAGCGTTGAAGAAAAGCCGGGACTAGCGGGGGGTTTGATCACAGATACGCAGTATTTT. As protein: CSVEEKPGLAGGLITDTQYF.

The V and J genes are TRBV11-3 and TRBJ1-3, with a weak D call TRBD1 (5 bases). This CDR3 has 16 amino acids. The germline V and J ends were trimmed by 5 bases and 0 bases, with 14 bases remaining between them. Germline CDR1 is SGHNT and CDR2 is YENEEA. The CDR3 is CASSPGGGSSGNTIYF. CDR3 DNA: TGTGCCAGCAGCCCCGGGGGGGGAAGCTCTGGAAACACCATATATTTT.